Given below is one T cell receptor (beta chain) in context. The CDR3 spans 13 residues. CDR1 is SEHNR and CDR2 is FQNEAQ in the germline V gene (reference sequence). V lost 5 bases to trimming and J lost 5 bases, with 12 bases between them. The sample is drawn from a study of CD8+CD57+ T cells in acquired aplastic anemia. Overall study context: CD4+ reads averaged about 9.9 million in healthy donors.

The TCR beta profiling, which covered VDJ combination and CDR3 sequence, was carried out using genomic DNA as the template. TCRdb called the reads again in MiXCR, with one record for every CDR3 protein. The sample yields fewer than 200,000 distinct CDR3 sequences, about 60% seen once. The sample taken for sequencing was sorted CD4+, CD8+, or CD8+CD57+ T cells (not recorded which) from PBMCs. J is TRBJ2-5 and V is TRBV7-9; the D is unclear. This TCR was sampled from a human donor in good health. The CDR3 DNA is TGTGCCAGCAGCCCTCCGAGCCGGGAGACCCAGTACTTC. Translation: CASSPPSRETQYF.